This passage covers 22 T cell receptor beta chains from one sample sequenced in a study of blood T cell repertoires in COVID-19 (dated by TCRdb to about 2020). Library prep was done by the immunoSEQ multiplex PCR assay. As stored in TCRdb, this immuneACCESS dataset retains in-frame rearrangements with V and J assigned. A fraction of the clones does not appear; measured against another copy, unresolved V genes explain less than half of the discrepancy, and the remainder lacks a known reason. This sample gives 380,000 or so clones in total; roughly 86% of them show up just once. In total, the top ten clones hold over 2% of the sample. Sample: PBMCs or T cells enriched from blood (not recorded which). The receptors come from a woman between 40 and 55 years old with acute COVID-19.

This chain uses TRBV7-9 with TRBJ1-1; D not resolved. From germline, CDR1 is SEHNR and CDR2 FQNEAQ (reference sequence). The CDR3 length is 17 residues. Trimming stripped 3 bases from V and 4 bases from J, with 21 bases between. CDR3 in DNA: TGTGCCAGCAGCTTTGGTGGATCCTTAGGAGGAGGCACTGAAGCTTTCTTT. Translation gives CASSFGGSLGGGTEAFF.

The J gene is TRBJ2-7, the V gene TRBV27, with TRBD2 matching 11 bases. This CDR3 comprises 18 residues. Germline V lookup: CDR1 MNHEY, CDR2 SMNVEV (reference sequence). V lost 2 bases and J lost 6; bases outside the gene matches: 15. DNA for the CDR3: TGTGCCAGCAGTTTACGTCCGGGGGTACTAGCGGGGGTTAGCGAGCAGTACTTC. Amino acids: CASSLRPGVLAGVSEQYF.

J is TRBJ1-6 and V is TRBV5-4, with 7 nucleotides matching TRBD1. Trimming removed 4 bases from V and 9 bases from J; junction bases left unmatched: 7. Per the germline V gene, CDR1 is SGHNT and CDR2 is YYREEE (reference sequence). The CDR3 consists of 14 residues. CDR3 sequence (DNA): TGTGCCAGCAGCGGAAGGGGGCCCGGTTCACCCCTCCACTTT. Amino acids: CASSGRGPGSPLHF.

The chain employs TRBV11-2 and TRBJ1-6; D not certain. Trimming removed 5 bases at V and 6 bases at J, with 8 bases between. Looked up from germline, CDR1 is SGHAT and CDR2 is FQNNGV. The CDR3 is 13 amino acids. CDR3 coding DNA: TGTGCCAGCAGCGGGCAGATTAATTCACCCCTCCACTTT. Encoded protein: CASSGQINSPLHF.

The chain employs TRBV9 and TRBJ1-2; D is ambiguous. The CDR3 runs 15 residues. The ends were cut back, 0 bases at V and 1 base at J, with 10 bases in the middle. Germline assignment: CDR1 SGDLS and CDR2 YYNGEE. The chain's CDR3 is CASSVGRGVNYGYTF. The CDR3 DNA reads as TGTGCCAGCAGCGTAGGCCGGGGAGTTAACTATGGCTACACCTTC.

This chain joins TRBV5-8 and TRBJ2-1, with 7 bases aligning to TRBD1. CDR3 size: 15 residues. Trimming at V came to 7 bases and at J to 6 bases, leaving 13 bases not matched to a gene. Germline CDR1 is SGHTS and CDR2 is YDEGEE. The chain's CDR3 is CASDAGTTGFNEQFF. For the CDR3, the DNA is TGTGCCAGCGACGCCGGGACGACAGGGTTCAATGAGCAGTTCTTC.

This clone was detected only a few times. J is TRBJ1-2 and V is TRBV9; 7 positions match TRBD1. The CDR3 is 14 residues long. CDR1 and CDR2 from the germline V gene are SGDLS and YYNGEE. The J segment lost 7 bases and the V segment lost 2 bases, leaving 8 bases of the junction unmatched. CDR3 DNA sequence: TGTGCCAGCAGCGTCCAACAGGGGAATACTGGCTACACCTTC. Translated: CASSVQQGNTGYTF. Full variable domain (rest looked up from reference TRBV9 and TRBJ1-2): DSGVTQTPKHLITATGQRVTLRCSPRSGDLSVYWYQQSLDQGLQFLIQYYNGEERAKGNILERFSAQQFPDLHSELNLSSLELGDSALYFCASSVQQGNTGYTFGSGTRLTVV.

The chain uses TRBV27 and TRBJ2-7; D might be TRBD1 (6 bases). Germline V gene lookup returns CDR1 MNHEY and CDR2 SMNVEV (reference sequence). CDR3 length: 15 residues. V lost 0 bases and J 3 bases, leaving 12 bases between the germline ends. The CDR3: CASSLSATGYYEQYF. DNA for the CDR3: TGTGCCAGCAGTTTATCAGCCACAGGGTACTACGAGCAGTACTTC.

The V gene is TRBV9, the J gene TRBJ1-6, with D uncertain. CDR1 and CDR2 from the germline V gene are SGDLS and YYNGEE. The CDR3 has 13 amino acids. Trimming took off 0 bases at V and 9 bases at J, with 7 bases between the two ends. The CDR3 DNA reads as TGTGCCAGCAGCGTAGATTGGAGTTCACCCCTCCACTTT. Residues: CASSVDWSSPLHF. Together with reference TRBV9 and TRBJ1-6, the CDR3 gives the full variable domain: DSGVTQTPKHLITATGQRVTLRCSPRSGDLSVYWYQQSLDQGLQFLIQYYNGEERAKGNILERFSAQQFPDLHSELNLSSLELGDSALYFCASSVDWSSPLHFGNGTRLTVT.

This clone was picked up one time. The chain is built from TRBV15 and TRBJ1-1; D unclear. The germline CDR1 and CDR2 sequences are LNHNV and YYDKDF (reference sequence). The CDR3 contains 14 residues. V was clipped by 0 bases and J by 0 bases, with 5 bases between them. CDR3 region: CATSREQLNTEAFF. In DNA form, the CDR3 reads TGTGCCACCAGCAGAGAACAGTTGAACACTGAAGCTTTCTTT. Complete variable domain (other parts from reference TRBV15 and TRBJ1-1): DAMVIQNPRYQVTQFGKPVTLSCSQTLNHNVMYWYQQKSSQAPKLLFHYYDKDFNNEADTPDNFQSRRPNTSFCFLDIRSPGLGDTAMYLCATSREQLNTEAFFGQGTRLTVV.

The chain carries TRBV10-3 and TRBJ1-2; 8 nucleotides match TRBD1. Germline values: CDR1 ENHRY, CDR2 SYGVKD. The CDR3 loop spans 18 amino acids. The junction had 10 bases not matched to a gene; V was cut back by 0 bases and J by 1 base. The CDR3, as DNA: TGTGCCATCAGTGAGTCGGTAATCAGGGGGCAATTTAACTATGGCTACACCTTC. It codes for CAISESVIRGQFNYGYTF.

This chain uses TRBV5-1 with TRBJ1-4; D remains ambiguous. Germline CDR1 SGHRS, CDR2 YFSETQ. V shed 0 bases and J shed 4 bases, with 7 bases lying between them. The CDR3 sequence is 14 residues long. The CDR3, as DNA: TGCGCCAGCAGCTTGGGGCGGGATAATGAAAAACTGTTTTTT. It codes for CASSLGRDNEKLFF.

The CDR3 loop is CSASSVTSGNTIYF. The CDR3 region has the DNA TGCAGTGCTAGTAGCGTTACTTCTGGAAACACCATATATTTT. This sequence joins TRBV20-1 and TRBJ1-3; no clear D. The V gene's germline CDR1 is DFQATT and CDR2 SNEGSKA (reference sequence). V was cut by 3 bases and J by 1 base, with 10 bases left in between. This CDR3 comprises 14 residues.

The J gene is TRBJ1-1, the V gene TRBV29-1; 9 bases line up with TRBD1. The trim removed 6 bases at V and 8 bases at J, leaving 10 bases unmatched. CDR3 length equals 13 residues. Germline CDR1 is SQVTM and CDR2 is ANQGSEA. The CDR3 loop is CSVRSSGQGEAFF. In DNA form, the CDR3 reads TGCAGCGTCAGAAGCTCGGGACAGGGCGAAGCTTTCTTT.

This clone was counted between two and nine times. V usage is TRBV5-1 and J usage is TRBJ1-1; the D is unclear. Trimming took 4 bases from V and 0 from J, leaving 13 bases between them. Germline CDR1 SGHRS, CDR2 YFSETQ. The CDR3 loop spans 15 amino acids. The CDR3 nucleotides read TGCGCCAGCAGCAAGATTAGGGAGCTGAACACTGAAGCTTTCTTT. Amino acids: CASSKIRELNTEAFF.

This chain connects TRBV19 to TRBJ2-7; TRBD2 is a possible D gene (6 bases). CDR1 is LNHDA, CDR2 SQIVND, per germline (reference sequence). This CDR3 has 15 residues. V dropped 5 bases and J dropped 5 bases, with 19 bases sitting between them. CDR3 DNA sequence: TGTGCCAGTAGTGTCTCCGCCCGTAGCGGTCACGAGCAGTACTTC. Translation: CASSVSARSGHEQYF.

The CDR3 nucleotides are TGTGCCAGCGGGGCAGGGGGCTTCGTCGAGCAGTACTTC. Translating it yields CASGAGGFVEQYF. The chain is built from TRBV27 and TRBJ2-7; 8 bases map to TRBD1. V lost 8 bases, J lost 6 bases, and 9 bases stayed unmatched. Germline loops: CDR1 MNHEY, CDR2 SMNVEV (reference sequence). The CDR3 extends over 13 amino acids.

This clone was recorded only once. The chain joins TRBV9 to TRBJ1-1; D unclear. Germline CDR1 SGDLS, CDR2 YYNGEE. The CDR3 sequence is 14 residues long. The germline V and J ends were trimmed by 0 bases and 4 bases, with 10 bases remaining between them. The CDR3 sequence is CASSVGLGRTEAFF. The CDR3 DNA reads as TGTGCCAGCAGCGTAGGCTTGGGCCGCACTGAAGCTTTCTTT. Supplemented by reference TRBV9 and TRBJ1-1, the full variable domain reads DSGVTQTPKHLITATGQRVTLRCSPRSGDLSVYWYQQSLDQGLQFLIQYYNGEERAKGNILERFSAQQFPDLHSELNLSSLELGDSALYFCASSVGLGRTEAFFGQGTRLTVV.

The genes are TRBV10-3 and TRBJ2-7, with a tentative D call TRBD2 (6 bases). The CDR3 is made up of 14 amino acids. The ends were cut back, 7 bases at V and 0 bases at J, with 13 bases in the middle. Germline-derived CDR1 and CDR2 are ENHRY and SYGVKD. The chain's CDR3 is CAIKGTVSSYEQYF. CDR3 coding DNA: TGTGCCATCAAAGGGACTGTATCCTCCTACGAGCAGTACTTC.

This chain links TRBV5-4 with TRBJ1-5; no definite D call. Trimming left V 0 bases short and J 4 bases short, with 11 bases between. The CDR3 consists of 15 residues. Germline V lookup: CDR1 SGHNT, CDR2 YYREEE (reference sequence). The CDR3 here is CASSLGPGQNQPQHF. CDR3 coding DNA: TGTGCCAGCAGCTTGGGCCCGGGTCAAAATCAGCCCCAGCATTTT.

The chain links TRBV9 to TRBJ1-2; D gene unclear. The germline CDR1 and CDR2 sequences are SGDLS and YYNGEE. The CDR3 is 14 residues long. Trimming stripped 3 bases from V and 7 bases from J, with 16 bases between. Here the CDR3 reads CASSALSEGGGYTF. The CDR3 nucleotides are TGTGCCAGCAGCGCTCTCTCCGAGGGCGGTGGCTACACCTTC. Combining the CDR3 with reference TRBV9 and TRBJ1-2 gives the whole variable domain DSGVTQTPKHLITATGQRVTLRCSPRSGDLSVYWYQQSLDQGLQFLIQYYNGEERAKGNILERFSAQQFPDLHSELNLSSLELGDSALYFCASSALSEGGGYTFGSGTRLTVV.

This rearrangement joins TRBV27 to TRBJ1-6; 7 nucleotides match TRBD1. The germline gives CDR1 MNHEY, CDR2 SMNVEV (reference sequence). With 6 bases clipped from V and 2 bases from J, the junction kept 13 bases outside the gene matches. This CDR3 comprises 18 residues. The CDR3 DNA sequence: TGTGCCAGCAGCAAATCGGACAGGATAAAAACCTATAATTCACCCCTCCACTTT. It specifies CASSKSDRIKTYNSPLHF.